These 8 T cell receptor beta chains came from one sample sequenced in a study of control samples from healthy donors and cancer patients. TCRdb's copy holds only in-frame clones and misses some; the assay was immunoSEQ multiplex PCR. This sample carries about 150,000 clones, more than 90% of them seen once, and the ten largest clones take around 2%. Sequencing was performed on blood. Every receptor here comes from a woman between 40 and 50 years old in good health.

This sequence joins TRBV2 and TRBJ1-2; the D is unclear. Looked up from germline, CDR1 is SNHLY and CDR2 is FYNNEI. Trimming pared 1 base from V and 0 bases from J, leaving 9 bases between. The CDR3 consists of 15 residues. CDR3 in DNA: TGTGCCAGCAGTGAAGATCTACCAGCTAACTATGGCTACACCTTC. Its protein is CASSEDLPANYGYTF.

V gene TRBV29-1 combines with J gene TRBJ2-1; D gene uncertain. V lost 7 bases and J lost 0, with 10 bases in between. CDR1 is SQVTM and CDR2 is ANQGSEA in the germline V gene. The CDR3 has 13 amino acids. The chain's CDR3 is CSAASFSYNEQFF. CDR3 nucleotide sequence: TGCAGCGCAGCATCGTTCTCCTACAATGAGCAGTTCTTC.

The rearrangement joins TRBV19 to TRBJ2-2; TRBD1 agrees at 9 bases. V lost 8 bases to trimming and J lost 3 bases; unmatched junction nucleotides: 7. Germline V lookup: CDR1 LNHDA, CDR2 SQIVND (reference sequence). This CDR3 comprises 15 residues. The DNA of the CDR3 is TGTGCCAGTCGAGAGGGGACAGGGTACACCGGGGAGCTGTTTTTT. Its protein is CASREGTGYTGELFF.

V is TRBV7-9 and J is TRBJ1-1; D gene ambiguous. Germline V gene data show CDR1 as SEHNR and CDR2 as FQNEAQ (reference sequence). V lost 2 bases and J lost 11, with 21 bases in between. This CDR3 is built from 15 residues. The CDR3 DNA follows: TGTGCCAGCAGCTTACAAACAGTAGGCCGTGGGTTGGCTTTCTTT. Amino acid sequence: CASSLQTVGRGLAFF.

V is TRBV21-1 and J is TRBJ1-2; the D call of TRBD1 is as the table states it, not checked on the DNA. TRBV21-1 is shown as a pseudogene. CDR3 length: 16 residues. CDR3 sequence reads: CASSPTGTGGAYGYTF. As DNA, the CDR3 is TGTGCCAGCAGCCCAACCGGGACAGGGGGCGCCTATGGCTACACCTTC.

The chain couples TRBV10-3 to TRBJ1-2, with D possibly being TRBD1 (6 bases). The CDR3 extends over 12 amino acids. Trimming cost V 8 bases and J 2 bases, with 9 bases left between them. In germline, CDR1 is ENHRY, CDR2 SYGVKD. CDR3 sequence reads: CAIGQRNYGYTF. The CDR3 DNA follows: TGTGCCATCGGACAGAGAAACTATGGCTACACCTTC.

This chain links TRBV5-1 with TRBJ2-5, with 7 bases that match TRBD1. In germline, CDR1 is SGHRS, CDR2 YFSETQ. The CDR3 length is 16 residues. J was trimmed by 1 base and V by 4 bases; bases with no gene match: 10. The CDR3 DNA reads as TGCGCCAGCAGCCCACCGGGACAGTCACTCCAAGAGACCCAGTACTTC. Its protein is CASSPPGQSLQETQYF.

V is TRBV20-1 and J is TRBJ2-1; D may be TRBD1 (6 bases). Between the trimmed V and J ends, which lost 4 bases and 7 bases, there was a span of 8 bases. The CDR3 length is 11 residues. Looked up from germline, CDR1 is DFQATT and CDR2 is SNEGSKA (reference sequence). CDR3 sequence: CSATTGNEQFF. The CDR3 DNA follows: TGCAGTGCTACAACAGGGAATGAGCAGTTCTTC.